Below are 32 T cell receptor beta chains sequenced from a single sample in a study of cytomegalovirus exposure and HLA in healthy donors. It was with 60 Vbeta and 13 Jbeta primers that the PCR ran. The protocol was immunoSEQ multiplex PCR, while the TCRdb copy is restricted to in-frame clones and leaves out a portion. This table holds around 170,000 clones, approximately 80% found once. The sequenced material came from PBMCs. Receptors originate from a woman aged 45-65 years in good health and CMV-seronegative.

The chain couples TRBV28 to TRBJ2-4; 12 bases align to TRBD1. Germline V gene data show CDR1 as MDHEN and CDR2 as SYDVKM. CDR3 length equals 17 residues. V dropped 4 bases and J dropped 0; count of bases not matched to a gene: 4. CDR3 sequence: CASSSGTGGKAKNIQYF. The CDR3 coding sequence is TGTGCCAGCAGTTCAGGGACAGGGGGCAAAGCCAAAAACATTCAGTACTTC.

The chain carries TRBV4-1 and TRBJ2-7; perhaps TRBD1 as D (5 bases). Germline V gives CDR1 MGHRA, CDR2 YSYEKL. V was clipped by 1 base and J by 2 bases, with 12 bases between them. The CDR3 contains 15 residues. Here the CDR3 reads CASSQGTLGTYEQYF. DNA of the CDR3: TGCGCCAGCAGCCAAGGGACACTGGGGACCTACGAGCAGTACTTC.

This clone was picked up a small number of times. CDR3 protein: CARVTGKDTQYF. CDR3 DNA: TGTGCCAGAGTGACAGGGAAAGATACGCAGTATTTT. This chain joins TRBV5-3 and TRBJ2-3; 7 nucleotides align to TRBD1. TRBV5-3 qualifies as an ORF whose function is uncertain. This CDR3 has 12 amino acids. V trimming: 7 bases; J trimming: 5 bases; junction bases outside the gene matches: 4.

This clone appeared a few times. This chain links TRBV7-9 with TRBJ2-5; D possibly corresponds to TRBD2 (5 bases). Germline V gene lookup returns CDR1 SEHNR and CDR2 FQNEAQ (reference sequence). The CDR3 consists of 13 residues. Trimming removed 5 bases at V and 9 bases at J, with 16 bases between. The CDR3 is CASSRPEGKAQYF. The CDR3 DNA reads TGTGCCAGCAGCCGACCTGAGGGAAAGGCCCAGTACTTC.

The J gene is TRBJ2-7, the V gene TRBV19; 11 bases agree with TRBD2. V gave up 5 bases and J gave up 4 bases; unmatched junction bases: 16. CDR1 is LNHDA, CDR2 SQIVND, per germline (reference sequence). The CDR3 length is 18 residues. Here the CDR3 reads CASSSRTGRLAGFYEQYF. The CDR3 region has the DNA TGTGCCAGTAGTTCCCGGACAGGAAGACTAGCGGGATTTTACGAGCAGTACTTC.

The chain combines TRBV28 with TRBJ2-5, with a weak D call TRBD2 (5 bases). Germline V gene lookup returns CDR1 MDHEN and CDR2 SYDVKM. The CDR3 length is 13 residues. CDR3 sequence reads: CASSPGSQETQYF. CDR3 sequence (DNA): TGTGCTAGCTCCCCGGGGAGCCAAGAGACCCAGTACTTC.

The table lists this clone with a few counts. This chain uses TRBV4-1 with TRBJ2-2; 8 bases align to TRBD2. The CDR3 is made up of 18 amino acids. The junction had 14 bases not matched to a gene; V was cut back by 2 bases and J by 6 bases. The germline CDR1 and CDR2 sequences are MGHRA and YSYEKL. In DNA, the CDR3 is TGCGCCAGCAGCCAACCAACTAGCGGACTAGGGGTCCCCGGGGAGCTGTTTTTT. Its protein product is CASSQPTSGLGVPGELFF.

The rearrangement links TRBV19 to TRBJ1-5; D uncertain. This CDR3 has 13 amino acids. V lost 1 base and J 7 bases, leaving 8 bases between the germline ends. The germline CDR1 and CDR2 sequences are LNHDA and SQIVND (reference sequence). Here the CDR3 reads CASSIGLRQPQHF. CDR3 DNA: TGTGCCAGTAGTATAGGCCTGAGACAGCCCCAGCATTTT. The complete variable domain, with remaining parts taken from reference TRBV19 and TRBJ1-5, reads DGGITQSPKYLFRKEGQNVTLSCEQNLNHDAMYWYRQDPGQGLRLIYYSQIVNDFQKGDIAEGYSVSREKKESFPLTVTSAQKNPTAFYLCASSIGLRQPQHFGDGTRLSIL.

This sequence joins TRBV4-1 and TRBJ2-7, with unresolved D. CDR1 is MGHRA, CDR2 YSYEKL, per germline. V dropped 2 bases and J dropped 11 bases, with 13 bases sitting between them. This CDR3 has 12 amino acids. CDR3 bases: TGCGCCAGCAGCCAAAGGAGAGAGAGTGAGTACTTC. It encodes CASSQRRESEYF.

The sample holds a few counts of this clone. This chain connects TRBV29-1 to TRBJ1-1, with D possibly TRBD1 on 5 matching bases. Germline assignment: CDR1 SQVTM and CDR2 ANQGSEA. CDR3 length: 14 residues. V lost 4 bases and J 11 bases, leaving 23 bases between the germline ends. CDR3 sequence reads: CSVVAPRGSGGAFF. The CDR3 DNA reads as TGCAGCGTTGTGGCGCCTCGCGGTTCGGGGGGGGCTTTCTTT.

This sequence joins TRBV11-1 and TRBJ2-4; D is perhaps TRBD1 (5 bases). Germline V CDR1 and CDR2: SGHAT, FQDESV (reference sequence). V was trimmed by 5 bases and J by 3 bases, leaving 11 bases between them. The CDR3 has 14 residues. The CDR3 DNA reads TGTGCCAGCAGCCTCCAGGGTGACAAAAACATTCAGTACTTC. Its translation is CASSLQGDKNIQYF.

Concerning this clone itself: Mismatch with germline at one junction end may stem from a read error. This chain joins TRBV6-4 and TRBJ2-2; TRBD1 is a possible D gene (6 bases). This CDR3 has 13 residues. CDR1 is MRHNA and CDR2 is SNTAGT in the germline V gene. The DNA for the CDR3 is TGTGCCAGCAGTGACAGGGACACCGGGGAGCTATTTTTT. Protein sequence: CASSDRDTGELFF.

J is TRBJ2-7 and V is TRBV7-9, with TRBD1 matching 9 bases. This CDR3 spans 14 amino acids. Trimming at V came to 6 bases and at J to 4 bases, leaving 7 bases not matched to a gene. CDR1 and CDR2 (germline): SEHNR, FQNEAQ (reference sequence). In DNA form, the CDR3 reads TGTGCCAGCAGACCCGGGACAGGGAGGTACGAGCAGTACTTC. It is translated as CASRPGTGRYEQYF.

The chain couples TRBV2 to TRBJ1-1; D is undetermined. The CDR3 has 11 residues. Germline lookup yields CDR1 SNHLY and CDR2 FYNNEI. With 4 bases removed from V and 11 bases from J, the gap between germline ends came to 11 bases. The CDR3 spells CASSGVLVAFF. The CDR3 DNA sequence: TGTGCCAGCAGTGGAGTACTGGTGGCTTTCTTT.

This chain links TRBV7-9 with TRBJ2-7; perhaps TRBD2 as D (5 bases). V lost 2 bases, J lost 7 bases, and 18 bases lay in between. The CDR3 loop spans 15 amino acids. Germline-derived CDR1 and CDR2 are SEHNR and FQNEAQ (reference sequence). CDR3 sequence: CASSLPGVPSGEQYF. CDR3 in DNA: TGTGCCAGCAGCTTACCCGGTGTTCCCTCGGGAGAGCAGTACTTC.

The J gene is TRBJ2-3, the V gene TRBV15; a possible D gene is TRBD2 (7 bases). The CDR3 runs to 17 residues. V was pared by 0 bases and J by 5 bases, with 18 bases between. The germline V gene encodes CDR1 LNHNV and CDR2 YYDKDF (reference sequence). CDR3 in amino acids: CATSRDNREGLEDTQYF. The CDR3 region has the DNA TGTGCCACCAGCAGAGATAACAGGGAGGGGCTGGAAGATACGCAGTATTTT. The full variable domain, completed using reference TRBV15 and TRBJ2-3, is DAMVIQNPRYQVTQFGKPVTLSCSQTLNHNVMYWYQQKSSQAPKLLFHYYDKDFNNEADTPDNFQSRRPNTSFCFLDIRSPGLGDTAMYLCATSRDNREGLEDTQYFGPGTRLTVL.

The table lists this clone with a few counts. V gene TRBV4-3 combines with J gene TRBJ2-3, with 7 bases lining up with TRBD2. The CDR3 length is 15 residues. Germline trimming cut 9 bases from V and 5 bases from J; bases unmatched to any gene: 14. Germline-derived CDR1 and CDR2 are LGHNA and YSLEER. This CDR3 is CASSPSGAAGDTQYF. CDR3 bases: TGCGCCAGTAGTCCTAGCGGCGCTGCGGGAGATACGCAGTATTTT.

A remark on this clone: Other DNA sequences within the sample encode an identical CDR3. The V gene is TRBV7-9, the J gene TRBJ1-1, with D tentatively TRBD1 (5 bases). In germline, CDR1 is SEHNR, CDR2 FQNEAQ (reference sequence). The length of the CDR3 is 14 residues. The V end was cut by 1 base, the J end by 0 bases, with 6 bases between. CDR3 bases: TGTGCCAGCAGCTTAGGACAGCTGAACACTGAAGCTTTCTTT. Its translation: CASSLGQLNTEAFF.

The chain has TRBV28 and TRBJ1-3; D is unclear. This CDR3 comprises 13 residues. Trimming stripped 3 bases from V and 3 bases from J, with 6 bases between. Germline loops: CDR1 MDHEN, CDR2 SYDVKM. The DNA of the CDR3 is TGTGCCAGCAGTTTCAGTGGTGGAAACACCATATATTTT. Translation gives CASSFSGGNTIYF.

This chain connects TRBV5-4 to TRBJ1-2; tentatively, D is TRBD1 (5 bases). The CDR3 has 15 amino acids. Trimming removed 2 bases at V and 1 base at J, with 12 bases between. Germline V gene data show CDR1 as SGHNT and CDR2 as YYREEE (reference sequence). CDR3 bases: TGTGCCAGCAGCTTCAGGGCAAATCTTAACTATGGCTACACCTTC. It encodes CASSFRANLNYGYTF.

The chain recombines TRBV6-1 with TRBJ2-5; D remains unclear. The tail of the sequence fits TRBJ2-7 better, so the J call may be wrong. Germline assignment: CDR1 MNHNS and CDR2 SASEGT. This CDR3 has 13 residues. In DNA form, the CDR3 reads TGTGCCAGCAGTGAATCAGGCAGCTACGAGCAGTACTTC. The encoded protein is CASSESGSYEQYF.

This clone was seen more than once but under ten times. The gene calls are TRBV9 and TRBJ2-1; 8 bases are a match to TRBD2. CDR1 is SGDLS, CDR2 YYNGEE, per germline. The CDR3 runs 16 residues. Unmatched junction bases numbered 8, after V lost 4 bases and J lost 2 bases. CDR3 sequence (DNA): TGTGCCAGCAGCCCATTAAGCGGGGGACCCTACAATGAGCAGTTCTTC. Residues: CASSPLSGGPYNEQFF.

This clone was recorded once. The rearrangement links TRBV9 to TRBJ2-7; D is possibly TRBD1 (6 bases). V lost 4 bases and J lost 5, with 16 bases in between. The CDR3 loop spans 14 amino acids. The germline V gene has CDR1 SGDLS and CDR2 YYNGEE. This chain's CDR3 is CASSSGQSPHEQYF. The CDR3 region has the DNA TGTGCCAGCAGCTCAGGACAGTCCCCCCACGAGCAGTACTTC.

The chain uses TRBV23-1 and TRBJ1-5; 7 positions match TRBD1. TRBV23-1 is annotated as an ORF whose role is uncertain. The CDR3 totals 16 residues. Losses at the gene ends were 7 bases for V and 0 bases for J; bases not matched to a gene: 9. The CDR3 DNA is TGCGCCAGCAAAGACAGGGTGCCTTATAGCAATCAGCCCCAGCATTTT. Translating it yields CASKDRVPYSNQPQHF.

This clone was detected only once. The chain combines TRBV7-2 with TRBJ2-2; tentatively, D is TRBD2 (7 bases). This CDR3 has 14 amino acids. From germline, CDR1 is SGHTA and CDR2 FQGNSA. V was clipped by 7 bases and J by 5 bases, with 14 bases between them. CDR3 in amino acids: CASTRGGGTGELFF. The DNA for the CDR3 is TGTGCCAGCACCCGAGGGGGGGGAACCGGGGAGCTGTTTTTT.

CDR3 DNA sequence: TGTGCCAGCAGTAAACTAGCGGGGGGATTCACCGGGGAGCTGTTTTTT. Translation: CASSKLAGGFTGELFF. The chain uses TRBV27 and TRBJ2-2; TRBD2 matches 12 bases. Germline-derived CDR1 and CDR2 are MNHEY and SMNVEV (reference sequence). V gave up 5 bases and J gave up 4 bases; unmatched junction bases: 5. The CDR3 has 16 residues.

The chain uses TRBV19 and TRBJ2-3; D remains unclear. The CDR3 spans 14 residues. V lost 3 bases and J lost 2, with 9 bases in between. Germline V gives CDR1 LNHDA, CDR2 SQIVND (reference sequence). In DNA, the CDR3 is TGTGCCAGTAGTATCGTCAGACTCACAGATACGCAGTATTTT. It translates to CASSIVRLTDTQYF.

The CDR3 is CAGAREYSNQPQHF. The CDR3 nucleotides are TGTGCCGGGGCAAGAGAGTATAGCAATCAGCCCCAGCATTTT. This chain uses TRBV2 with TRBJ1-5; TRBD1 might be the D (5 bases). The CDR3 consists of 14 residues. V was trimmed by 11 bases and J by 0 bases, leaving 14 bases between them. Germline CDR1 reads SNHLY; CDR2 reads FYNNEI.

The chain uses TRBV5-1 and TRBJ2-4; 10 positions agree with TRBD2. The J segment lost 0 bases and the V segment lost 4 bases, leaving 10 bases of the junction unmatched. The germline V gene has CDR1 SGHRS and CDR2 YFSETQ. The length of the CDR3 is 18 residues. The CDR3 reads CASSPGLAELLAKNIQYF. The DNA of the CDR3 is TGCGCCAGCAGCCCCGGACTAGCGGAACTACTAGCCAAAAACATTCAGTACTTC.

V and J are TRBV15 and TRBJ1-4, with TRBD1 identical over 9 bases. The CDR3 extends over 16 amino acids. The V gene end was trimmed by 0 bases and the J gene end by 7 bases; junction bases not matched to a gene: 6. In germline, CDR1 is LNHNV, CDR2 YYDKDF (reference sequence). CDR3: CATSRERTGAIEKLFF. The CDR3 coding sequence is TGTGCCACCAGCAGAGAAAGGACAGGGGCAATTGAAAAACTGTTTTTT.

The J gene is TRBJ1-2, the V gene TRBV28; TRBD1 matches 7 bases. V gave up 5 bases and J gave up 8 bases; unmatched junction bases: 14. CDR3 length: 15 residues. Per the germline V gene, CDR1 is MDHEN and CDR2 is SYDVKM. The CDR3 sequence: CASSVGQTGIEGYTF. CDR3 sequence (DNA): TGTGCCAGCAGTGTGGGACAGACGGGGATAGAGGGCTACACCTTC.

This clone was picked up a small number of times. J is TRBJ1-1 and V is TRBV7-9, with TRBD1 identical over 7 bases. V was pared by 1 base and J by 0 bases, with 8 bases of the junction left unmatched. The CDR3 runs to 17 residues. Germline V gene sequence: CDR1 SEHNR, CDR2 FQNEAQ (reference sequence). As DNA, the CDR3 is TGTGCCAGCAGCTTAGGGAATATTGGACAGGTGAACACTGAAGCTTTCTTT. Translated, it gives CASSLGNIGQVNTEAFF.